This record looks at one T cell receptor beta chain sequence and its context. The sample comes from a study of blood T cell repertoires in COVID-19. The CDR3 runs 19 residues. The V and J ends lost 5 bases and 0 bases respectively, with 25 bases between them. Germline lookup yields CDR1 LNHDA and CDR2 SQIVND (reference sequence). Clones were read by immunoSEQ multiplex PCR, and TCRdb kept only the in-frame ones, dropping some. The sample lists about 97,000 clones, over 75% occurring once. V usage is TRBV19 and J usage is TRBJ1-2; possibly TRBD1 for D (6 bases). Specimen: peripheral blood. The TCR originated in a man aged 55 to 70 with acute or convalescent COVID-19. CDR3 in amino acids: CASSARQDALLLANYGYTF. The CDR3 DNA follows: TGTGCCAGTAGTGCTCGACAGGACGCCCTCCTGTTAGCTAACTATGGCTACACCTTC.